This is a list of T cell receptor beta chains from one sample in a study of human T cells and chemical hapten exposure. TCRdb reprocessed the RACE reads via MiXCR and lists one record per CDR3 protein. The profile shows 300,000 to 450,000 distinct CDR3 sequences, approximately 5% of them singletons. Specimen: whole blood, collected in connection with sensitization to the hapten diphenylcyclopropenone (DPC). These receptors originate from a woman in her fifties or sixties with alopecia areata. Some clones in this sample may be carry-over from other donors' samples. The CDR3 runs from the conserved cysteine through the conserved F or W. D genes are given only for firm matches. Clone sizes are given selectively: once, few, many, or a class where the clone is expanded.

TRBV5-1	many	-	TRBJ2-7	TGCGCCAGCAGCCCGACGGGGCCCCCCTCCTACGAGCAGTACTTC	CASSPTGPPSYEQYF
TRBV7-6	few	-	TRBJ2-1	TGTGCCAGCAGCCTTACCTGGGCCCCACAGGCCCCTACATACAATGAGCAGTTCTTC	CASSLTWAPQAPTYNEQFF
TRBV13	-	-	TRBJ2-5	TGTGCCAGCAGCCCATCTGGGGCCGAGGAGACCCAGTACTTC	CASSPSGAEETQYF
TRBV6-1	many	-	TRBJ1-5	TGTGCCAGCAGTGACTCCGGGGGCAATCAGCCCCAGCATTTT	CASSDSGGNQPQHF
TRBV11-2	few	-	TRBJ2-7	TGTGCCAGCTCCGGGACACCAGGAGGGCGCGAGCAGTACTTC	CASSGTPGGREQYF
TRBV29-1	-	-	TRBJ2-7	TGCAGCGTTTTATCGTGGGGGAGCCCCTACGAGCAGTACTTC	CSVLSWGSPYEQYF
TRBV5-1	few	-	TRBJ2-3	TGCGCCAGCAGCCCCGACGGGTATGATACGCAGTATTTT	CASSPDGYDTQYF
TRBV12-3/TRBV12-4	-	-	TRBJ2-1	TGTGCCAGCAGCTCCAACAGGGTGGTGACGGAAAAGGGGTCATACAATGAGCAGTTCTTC	CASSSNRVVTEKGSYNEQFF
TRBV4-2	many	-	TRBJ2-3	TGTGCCAGCAGCCAAGATCAAGGGTGGGCAGATACGCAGTATTTT	CASSQDQGWADTQYF
TRBV12-3/TRBV12-4	-	-	TRBJ1-2	TGTGCCAGCACCTACAGGGATGGCTACACCTTC	CASTYRDGYTF
TRBV6-1	many	-	TRBJ2-1	TGTGCCAGCAAAGTCCCAGGCTCCTACAATGAGCAGTTCTTC	CASKVPGSYNEQFF
TRBV5-1	many	TRBD2	TRBJ2-3	TGCGCCAGCAGGCTGCGGGGGACTTACTTCACAGATACGCAGTATTTT	CASRLRGTYFTDTQYF
TRBV14	many	-	TRBJ1-2	TGTGCCAGCAGCCAAGTTGGGAAGATCGGTCAGGCGGCCCTCAAAGGAAATACTAACTATGGCTACACCTTC	CASSQVGKIGQAALKGNTNYGYTF